This T cell receptor beta chain is drawn from a study of blood T cell repertoires in COVID-19. Overall study context: Whether acute or convalescent, the COVID-19 samples came from the United States, Italy and Spain. From T cells, B-cell-depleted T cells, or PBMCs came the material, which was cDNA or gDNA.

Germline V gene lookup returns CDR1 SGHTA and CDR2 FQGNSA. The CDR3 runs to 14 residues. V trimming: 1 base; J trimming: 7 bases; junction bases outside the gene matches: 6. Under the authors' procedure: The assay estimated nucleated cells by amplifying reference gene primers. Method: immunoSEQ multiplex PCR; TCRdb's copy keeps in-frame clones and lacks some. V, J and clone size are taken as reported in that table, and D and trimming were inferred from the DNA itself. In the table there are 80,000 or so clones, roughly nine tenths of which are singletons. Material for sequencing was peripheral blood. J is TRBJ2-7 and V is TRBV7-2; 8 bases are a match to TRBD1. This sequence originates from a woman in her sixties or seventies with acute or convalescent COVID-19. In DNA, the CDR3 is TGTGCCAGCAGCTTAGAGACAGGGGTAGGTGAGCAGTACTTC. This encodes CASSLETGVGEQYF.